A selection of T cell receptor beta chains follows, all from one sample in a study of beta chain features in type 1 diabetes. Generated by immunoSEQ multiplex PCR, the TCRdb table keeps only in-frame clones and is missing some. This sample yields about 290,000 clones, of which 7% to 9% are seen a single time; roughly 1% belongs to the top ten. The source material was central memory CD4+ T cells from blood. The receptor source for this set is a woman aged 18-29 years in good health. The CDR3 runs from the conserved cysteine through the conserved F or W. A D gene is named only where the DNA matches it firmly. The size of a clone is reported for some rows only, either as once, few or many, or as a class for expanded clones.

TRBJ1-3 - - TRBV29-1 TGCAGCGCGATGAACTCTGGAAACACCATATATTTT CSAMNSGNTIYF
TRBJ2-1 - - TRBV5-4 TGTGCCAGCAGCTTGTGGGCCGGGTCAAGGAATGAGCAGTTCTTC CASSLWAGSRNEQFF
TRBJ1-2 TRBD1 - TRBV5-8 TGTGCCAGCACCTCCCATCGGGACAGGCTTAACTATGGCTACACCTTC CASTSHRDRLNYGYTF
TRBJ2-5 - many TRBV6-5 TGTGCCAGCAGTAGAGTCCTAGGAAACGAAGAGACCCAGTACTTC CASSRVLGNEETQYF
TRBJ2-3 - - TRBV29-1 TGCAGCGTTGCTGGACGGAGAAGCACAGATACGCAGTATTTT CSVAGRRSTDTQYF
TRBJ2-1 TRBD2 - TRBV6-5 TGTGCCAGCAGTGGGCTAGCGGGAGGGCAGTTGTTCTTC CASSGLAGGQLFF
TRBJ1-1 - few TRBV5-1 TGCGCCAGCAGCCCGGGGCAGGGACTCACTGAAGCTTTCTTT CASSPGQGLTEAFF
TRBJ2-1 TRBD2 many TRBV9 TGTGCCAGCAGCGTAGGTCCTAGCGGGAGTAATGAGCAGTTCTTC CASSVGPSGSNEQFF
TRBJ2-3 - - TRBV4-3 TGCGCCAGCAGCCAAGATTGGCTAGCTGGCACAGATACGCAGTATTTT CASSQDWLAGTDTQYF
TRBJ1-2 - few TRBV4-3 TGCGCCAGCAGCCGCATAAGTACAGGGATACGCGGCTACACCTTC CASSRISTGIRGYTF
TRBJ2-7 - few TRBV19 TGTGCCAGTAGTATCGACTCCCAAAGCTCCTACGAGCAGTACTTC CASSIDSQSSYEQYF
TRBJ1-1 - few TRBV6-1 TGTGCCAGCAGTCCCCGGACTGGGACGGATGCTGAAGCTTTCTTT CASSPRTGTDAEAFF
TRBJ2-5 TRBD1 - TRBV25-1 TGTGCCAGCACTTGGACAGGGCGTTATGAAGAGACCCAGTACTTC CASTWTGRYEETQYF
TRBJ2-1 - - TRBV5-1 TGCGCCAGCAAAACAGGGTTTATCGATAGTGAGCAGTTCTTC CASKTGFIDSEQFF
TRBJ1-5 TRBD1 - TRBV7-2 TGTGCCAGCAGCTTAGAGGGACAGGCCTATCAGCCCCAGCATTTT CASSLEGQAYQPQHF
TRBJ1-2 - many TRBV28 TGTGCCAGCATCGAGCGACCGGGAGGCAGCTATGGCTACACCTTC CASIERPGGSYGYTF
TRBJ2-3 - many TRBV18 TGTGCCAGCTCACCGCAAGCAGATACGCAGTATTTT CASSPQADTQYF
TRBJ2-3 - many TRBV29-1 TGCAGCGTTGGAAGCGGGAGCACAGATACGCAGTATTTT CSVGSGSTDTQYF
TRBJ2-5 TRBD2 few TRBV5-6 TGTGCCAGCACCCGCGGGAGCGGAGAGACCCAGTACTTC CASTRGSGETQYF
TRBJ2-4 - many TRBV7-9 TGTGCCAGCAGCTTAGCTAGCGCTATTCGGCAGTACTTC CASSLASAIRQYF
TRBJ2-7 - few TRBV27 TGTGCCAGCTCTACACTGGTTCTATACGAGCAGTACTTC CASSTLVLYEQYF
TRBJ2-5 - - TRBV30 TGTGCCTGGAGTGTATCAGGAGGGGTAGGGGTCGCGTACTTC CAWSVSGGVGVAYF
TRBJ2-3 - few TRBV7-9 TGTGCCAGCAGCGCTCCTGTCAGCGGACGCACAGATACGCAGTATTTT CASSAPVSGRTDTQYF
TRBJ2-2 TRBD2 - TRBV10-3 TGTGCCGCGGGGGGGGACACCGGGGAGCTGTTTTTT CAAGGDTGELFF
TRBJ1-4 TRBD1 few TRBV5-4 TGTGCCAGCAGCACCCGACAGGGAATAAATGAAAAACTGTTTTTT CASSTRQGINEKLFF
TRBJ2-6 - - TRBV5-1 TGCGCCAGCACCGAACAGGGGACTTCTGGGGCCAACGTCCTGACTTTC CASTEQGTSGANVLTF
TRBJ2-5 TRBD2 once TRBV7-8 TGTGCCAGCAGCCCCGGGGCTAGCGGGGGCCGGTCGTACCAAGAGACCCAGTACTTC CASSPGASGGRSYQETQYF
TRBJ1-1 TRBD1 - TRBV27 TGTGCCAGCAGCTACAGGGGATCCACTGAAGCTTTCTTT CASSYRGSTEAFF
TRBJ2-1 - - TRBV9 TGTGCCAGCAGCGTAGCGACAGGCTCCTACAATGAGCAGTTCTTC CASSVATGSYNEQFF
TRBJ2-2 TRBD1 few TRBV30 TGTGCCTGGAGGAGAGGACAGGGGACCGGGGAGCTGTTTTTT CAWRRGQGTGELFF
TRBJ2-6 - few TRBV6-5 TGTGCCAGCAGTCACGGGAATTCTGGGGCCAACGTCCTGACTTTC CASSHGNSGANVLTF
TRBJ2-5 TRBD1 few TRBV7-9 TGTGCCAGCAGGCCGATGACAGGGGAAGAGACCCAGTACTTC CASRPMTGEETQYF
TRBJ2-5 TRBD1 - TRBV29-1 TGCAGCGTTGAATTAATGTTCAACAGGGGGCGAGAGACCCAGTACTTC CSVELMFNRGRETQYF
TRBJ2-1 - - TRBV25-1 TGTGCCAGCAGTCCATTGGAGGGGGAGGTGTACAATGAGCAGTTCTTC CASSPLEGEVYNEQFF
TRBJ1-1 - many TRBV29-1 TGCAGCGTTGCGACGGAGACTTACACTGAAGCTTTCTTT CSVATETYTEAFF
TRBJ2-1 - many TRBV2 TGTGCCAGCAGTGATTATGAGCAGTTCTTC CASSDYEQFF
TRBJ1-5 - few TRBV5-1 TGCGCCAGCAGCTTGTCTGGCCAGCCCCAGCATTTT CASSLSGQPQHF
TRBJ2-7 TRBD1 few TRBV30 TGTGCCTGGAGTACCGGACAGGGCGGCGGGGAGCAGTACTTC CAWSTGQGGGEQYF
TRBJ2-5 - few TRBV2 TGTGCCAGCATTCCCCGACCCCGGACAGTGCCTCAAAACCGAGAGACCCAGTACTTC CASIPRPRTVPQNRETQYF
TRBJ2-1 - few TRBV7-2 TGTGCCAGCAGCCCCCCACAGAGACCAACAAATGAGCAGTTCTTC CASSPPQRPTNEQFF
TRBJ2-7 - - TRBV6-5 TGTGCCAGCAGCCCCAGGGCGCAAGCCTACGAGCAGTACTTC CASSPRAQAYEQYF
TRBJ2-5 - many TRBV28 TGTGCCAGCAGCTCACCGCAAGAGACCCAGTACTTC CASSSPQETQYF
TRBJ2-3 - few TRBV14 TGTGCCAGCAGCCGAGTAGCACGCACAGATACGCAGTATTTT CASSRVARTDTQYF